The 23 T cell receptor beta chains given below trace back to one sample, sequenced in a study of regulatory T cells in long-lasting Graves disease. Regarding time point: newly diagnosed GD, antithyroid drugs for less than 3 months. PBMC-extracted RNA yielded the TCR library. The authors built TCR beta libraries using iRepertoire HTBI primers and Arm-PCR of CDR3 regions. TCRdb reprocessed the multiplex PCR reads via MiXCR and lists one record per CDR3 protein. The sample records 400,000 to 550,000 distinct CDR3 sequences, 15% to 20% being singletons. The data were also submitted as part of a second study, on T cells in Graves' hyperthyroidism and ophthalmopathy.

Sequences were derived from peripheral blood mononuclear cells (PBMCs), sampled at new diagnosis, from a patient treated with antithyroid drugs. The receptors here all came from a woman in her twenties or thirties with Graves disease.

This clonotype was seen more than once but under ten times. The V call is TRBV2, the J call TRBJ1-1, with D unclear. CDR1 is SNHLY and CDR2 is FYNNEI in the germline V gene. CDR3 length: 13 amino acids. V gave up 8 bases and J gave up 4 bases, with 14 bases separating them. Written as DNA, the CDR3 is TGTGCCAGCGGGAGTTACCCAGCCACTGAAGCTTTCTTT. Amino acids: CASGSYPATEAFF.

This clonotype has a handful of counts. The CDR3 is CSAVPRRGLYSNQPQHF. In DNA form, the CDR3 reads TGCAGTGCCGTCCCGCGAAGAGGACTTTATAGCAATCAGCCCCAGCATTTT. The rearrangement joins TRBV20-1 to TRBJ1-5; unclear D gene. CDR3 length: 17 amino acids. In germline, CDR1 is DFQATT, CDR2 SNEGSKA (reference sequence). V was pared by 6 bases and J by 0 bases, with 21 bases between.

The gene calls are TRBV6-5 and TRBJ2-2, with D tentatively TRBD1 (5 bases). The CDR3 is 15 residues long. The V end lost 0 bases, the J end lost 4 bases, and 9 bases lay between the germline ends. Germline-derived CDR1 and CDR2 are MNHEY and SVGAGI. CDR3 in DNA: TGTGCCAGCAGTTACTCGGGGCACGTCACCGGGGAGCTGTTTTTT. Its protein is CASSYSGHVTGELFF.

At least ten counts were recorded for this clonotype. The V call is TRBV7-6, the J call TRBJ2-5; 7 bases agree with TRBD1. Losses at the gene ends were 4 bases for V and 2 bases for J; bases not matched to a gene: 7. Germline V gene lookup returns CDR1 SGHVS and CDR2 FNYEAQ. The CDR3 consists of 15 residues. The CDR3 DNA is TGTGCCAGCAGCTCGGGGACAGTCGGGCAAGAGACCCAGTACTTC. This codes for CASSSGTVGQETQYF.

This clonotype showed up just a few times. The chain employs TRBV20-1 and TRBJ2-6; no definite D call. CDR3 length equals 14 residues. The germline CDR1 and CDR2 sequences are DFQATT and SNEGSKA (reference sequence). Trimming stripped 5 bases from V and 0 bases from J, with 8 bases between. This CDR3 reads CSAEVVSGANVLTF. The CDR3 nucleotides read TGCAGTGCTGAAGTGGTCTCTGGGGCCAACGTCCTGACTTTC.

This clonotype has ten or more counts. The rearrangement joins TRBV3-1 to TRBJ2-7; no clear D gene. The V end was cut by 1 base, the J end by 6 bases, with 7 bases between. Looked up from germline, CDR1 is LGHDT and CDR2 is YNNKEL (reference sequence). This CDR3 comprises 12 residues. The CDR3 is CASSQVWREQYF. In DNA, the CDR3 is TGTGCCAGCAGCCAAGTATGGCGCGAGCAGTACTTC.

This clonotype was counted only a few times. Here the CDR3 reads CASSRALGGSSYEQYF. The CDR3 bases are TGCGCCAGCAGCCGAGCACTCGGAGGGAGCTCCTACGAGCAGTACTTC. This chain joins TRBV4-3 and TRBJ2-7, with TRBD2 as a possible D gene (6 bases). This CDR3 contains 16 residues. Per the germline V gene, CDR1 is LGHNA and CDR2 is YSLEER. V was trimmed by 4 bases and J by 0 bases, leaving 16 bases between them.

This clonotype was counted many times. The chain joins TRBV12-3 or TRBV12-4 to TRBJ1-6, with no clear D. The length of the CDR3 is 14 residues. V was shortened by 7 bases and J by 0 bases, with 7 bases between the two germline ends. CDR3 loop: CASTYDSYNSPLHF. The CDR3 coding sequence is TGTGCCAGCACATACGACTCCTATAATTCACCCCTCCACTTT.

This chain uses TRBV20-1 with TRBJ2-1, with D tentatively TRBD2 (7 bases). Germline assignment: CDR1 DFQATT and CDR2 SNEGSKA (reference sequence). The germline V and J ends were trimmed by 5 bases and 4 bases, with 15 bases remaining between them. The CDR3 extends over 14 amino acids. The CDR3 sequence is CSASGLGGYNEQFF. As DNA, the CDR3 is TGCAGTGCTTCAGGACTAGGGGGGTACAATGAGCAGTTCTTC.

This clonotype was seen only once. Being one base from a much bigger clone, this may be a read error. This CDR3 is missing its conserved last phenylalanine or tryptophan, likely due to a read error. V and J are TRBV6-2 or TRBV6-3 and TRBJ2-7; the match to TRBD2 covers 8 bases. The length of the CDR3 is 16 residues. Germline V gene sequence: CDR1 MNHEY, CDR2 SVGEGT. V shed 2 bases, J shed 5 bases, and the junction held 11 bases outside the gene matches. CDR3 loop: CASSYQASGSDDEQYL. CDR3 coding DNA: TGTGCCAGCAGTTACCAGGCAAGCGGGAGTGATGACGAGCAGTACCTC.

This clonotype appeared a few times. The rearrangement links TRBV7-9 to TRBJ2-1; 10 bases fit TRBD2. V dropped 5 bases and J dropped 3; count of bases not matched to a gene: 7. The germline V gene encodes CDR1 SEHNR and CDR2 FQNEAQ (reference sequence). The length of the CDR3 is 16 residues. CDR3 in DNA: TGTGCCAGCAGCGCGCTAGCGGGAGAACACTACAATGAGCAGTTCTTC. Its protein is CASSALAGEHYNEQFF.

A few counts support this clonotype. This rearrangement joins TRBV6-1 to TRBJ1-2; 11 bases align to TRBD1. Germline lookup yields CDR1 MNHNS and CDR2 SASEGT. The ends lost 5 bases at V and 6 bases at J; junction bases unmatched: 11. This CDR3 spans 16 amino acids. The CDR3 here is CASSIRAGTGGDGYTF. The DNA of the CDR3 is TGTGCCAGCAGTATCCGAGCCGGGACAGGGGGGGATGGCTACACCTTC.

At least ten counts were recorded for this clonotype. The chain links TRBV12-3 or TRBV12-4 to TRBJ2-3; TRBD2 agrees at 7 bases. The trim removed 4 bases at V and 2 bases at J, leaving 9 bases unmatched. The CDR3 sequence is 16 residues long. CDR3 sequence reads: CASSSNPSGATDTQYF. The CDR3 DNA reads TGTGCCAGCAGTTCCAACCCCAGCGGGGCCACAGATACGCAGTATTTT.

This clonotype was counted ten times or more. The chain is built from TRBV20-1 and TRBJ2-7, with 7 bases fitting TRBD2. V was pared by 8 bases and J by 3 bases, with 7 bases of the junction left unmatched. Per the germline V gene, CDR1 is DFQATT and CDR2 is SNEGSKA (reference sequence). The CDR3 extends over 12 amino acids. Written as DNA, the CDR3 is TGCAGTAGCGGGACTGACGACTACGAGCAGTACTTC. Translating gives CSSGTDDYEQYF.

This clonotype was seen a few times. J is TRBJ1-4 and V is TRBV5-1, with D unclear. CDR1 SGHRS and CDR2 YFSETQ come from the germline V gene. Trimming shortened V by 4 bases and J by 4 bases, and 11 bases separated the two germline ends. The CDR3 totals 14 residues. The CDR3 sequence is CASSGGRINEKLFF. CDR3 DNA: TGCGCCAGCAGCGGAGGGAGGATTAATGAAAAACTGTTTTTT.

About this clonotype: Just one base apart from a much larger clone, this may be a read error. V gene TRBV5-8 combines with J gene TRBJ1-4, with 8 bases lining up with TRBD1. This CDR3 comprises 14 residues. V lost 0 bases to trimming and J lost 10 bases; unmatched junction nucleotides: 5. The germline gives CDR1 SGHTS, CDR2 YDEGEE. The CDR3 protein is CASSLETGATKLFF. DNA of the CDR3: TGTGCCAGCAGCTTGGAGACAGGGGCAACAAAACTGTTTTTT.

Note on this clonotype: A much larger clone lies a single base off, so this may be a read error. J is TRBJ1-1 and V is TRBV30; weak D call: TRBD1 (6 bases). The CDR3 sequence is 15 residues long. The germline V gene encodes CDR1 GTSNPN and CDR2 SVGIG (reference sequence). CDR3 in DNA: TGTGCCTGGAGTGTAAGGGGGAATGGGAACACTGAAGTTTTCTTT. Translation gives CAWSVRGNGNTEVFF.

The V gene is TRBV19, the J gene TRBJ2-1, with 13 bases aligning to TRBD2. V gave up 4 bases and J gave up 6 bases; unmatched junction bases: 6. The length of the CDR3 is 16 residues. The germline gives CDR1 LNHDA, CDR2 SQIVND (reference sequence). DNA of the CDR3: TGTGCCAGTAGTAGGACTAGCGGGAGACATTTCAATGAGCAGTTCTTC. It yields the protein CASSRTSGRHFNEQFF.

This clonotype has at least ten counts. CDR3 nucleotides: TGTGCCAGCAGCTTAGTTAGTCCCATCGCACTCACTGAAGCTTTCTTT. This encodes CASSLVSPIALTEAFF. The chain joins TRBV11-2 to TRBJ1-1; D is ambiguous. The CDR3 spans 16 residues. Germline V CDR1 and CDR2: SGHAT, FQNNGV. Trimming removed 1 base from V and 4 bases from J, with 16 bases in between. The full variable domain, with the rest looked up from reference TRBV11-2 and TRBJ1-1, is EAGVAQSPRYKIIEKRQSVAFWCNPISGHATLYWYQQILGQGPKLLIQFQNNGVVDDSQLPKDRFSAERLKGVDSTLKIQPAKLEDSAVYLCASSLVSPIALTEAFFGQGTRLTVV.

This clonotype was seen repeatedly, ten times or more. In DNA form, the CDR3 reads TGTGCCAGCTCAACAAACGGGCCGAATCTCGGCACTGAAGCTTTCTTT. Protein: CASSTNGPNLGTEAFF. The J gene is TRBJ1-1, the V gene TRBV18; D not certain. The CDR3 has 16 amino acids. The ends were cut back, 5 bases at V and 4 bases at J, with 20 bases in the middle. Germline V lookup: CDR1 KGHSH, CDR2 LQKENI.

This clonotype was counted only a few times. V and J are TRBV2 and TRBJ2-1, with 16 bases identical to TRBD2. This CDR3 has 16 residues. The J segment lost 14 bases and the V segment lost 7 bases, leaving 14 bases of the junction unmatched. In germline, CDR1 is SNHLY, CDR2 FYNNEI. The DNA for the CDR3 is TGTGCCAGCAAGGGGACCTCCGGGACTAGCGGGAGGGGGAAGTTCTTC. It codes for CASKGTSGTSGRGKFF.

The sample holds many counts of this clonotype. The chain carries TRBV18 and TRBJ2-1; 8 nucleotides agree with TRBD2. CDR3 length equals 15 residues. Germline V lookup: CDR1 KGHSH, CDR2 LQKENI. V lost 6 bases, J lost 7 bases, and 11 bases stayed unmatched. The CDR3 reads CASSLRGLGANEQFF. Here the CDR3 DNA reads TGTGCCAGCTCCCTCCGGGGACTAGGAGCTAATGAGCAGTTCTTC.

This clonotype showed up many times. The chain is built from TRBV12-3 or TRBV12-4 and TRBJ2-1, with TRBD2 identical over 10 bases. The CDR3 extends over 15 amino acids. Germline trimming cut 7 bases from V and 12 bases from J; bases unmatched to any gene: 15. The CDR3 bases are TGTGCCAGCACTCTCCGAACAGCTAGCGGGAGATTGCAGTTCTTC. It is translated as CASTLRTASGRLQFF.